Sequencing of this TCR beta chain was carried out in a study of T cell responses to AZD1222 COVID-19 vaccine. Whole-study findings and limits: The study found Spike-specific TCR breadth and depth rose after two AZD1222 doses. Reports say nearly half of spike-specific TCRs go after unmutated variant regions. Clonal diversity may have been underestimated, and the donors were mostly white British, with more females than males. Spike-wide coverage was observed for vaccine-associated CD4 TCRs, with dominant responses at 160-218 and 743-854.

Points on this clone: Its matching antigen is unknown.

TCRdb's copy holds only in-frame clones and misses some; the assay was immunoSEQ multiplex PCR. Counted here are about 150,000 clones, more than 90% occurring once; the ten biggest clones make up 3.3%. Germline values: CDR1 MDHEN, CDR2 SYDVKM. This CDR3 has 16 amino acids. V gave up 2 bases and J gave up 0 bases, with 11 bases separating them. The sequencing used peripheral blood, collected 28 days after the second AZD1222 dose. J is TRBJ1-3 and V is TRBV28; D remains unclear. The receptor's source is an adult who received the AZD1222 COVID-19 vaccine. Here the CDR3 DNA reads TGTGCCAGCAGTTTAGACCAGGCCTTCTCTGGAAACACCATATATTTT. Protein: CASSLDQAFSGNTIYF.